There are a few counts of the clone carrying this TCR beta chain. Its antigen remains unknown. The sample belongs to a study of cytomegalovirus exposure and HLA in healthy donors. For the study at large: Caucasian-associated ancestry cluster membership applied to about 77% of 398 genotyped donors. Study results and limitations: Cytomegalovirus status was reportedly diagnosed by the classifier with high sensitivity and specificity. Roughly uniform depth of sequencing across donors was assumed in presence/absence analyses.

CDR1 is LNHNV, CDR2 YYDKDF, per germline (reference sequence). Trimming shortened V by 5 bases and J by 9 bases, and 23 bases separated the two germline ends. CDR3 length: 16 residues. PCR used 60 Vbeta primers and 13 Jbeta primers. The data were produced by immunoSEQ multiplex PCR, yet TCRdb's version contains in-frame clones alone and is incomplete. The sample holds 150,000 to 200,000 clones, about 59% seen once. Donors consisted of healthy bone marrow donors. V gene TRBV15 combines with J gene TRBJ1-5; D may be TRBD1 (5 bases). The sequence derives from a man between 35 and 55 years old in good health and CMV-seronegative. The specimen sequenced was PBMCs. The CDR3 loop reads CATSSSHSGGVLPQHF. The CDR3 DNA reads TGTGCCACCAGCTCATCACATTCGGGGGGGGTGCTGCCCCAGCATTTT.